Following are 12 T cell receptor beta chains from one sample sequenced in a study of CD8 T cells in ankylosing spondylitis. Study conclusions and caveats: Seemingly characteristic of ankylosing spondylitis blood was a TCR beta motif consisting of about 8 highly homologous variants.

Their cognate antigens are unknown. TCRdb passed the 5' RACE reads through MiXCR, listing each CDR3 protein once. The sample shows 500,000 to 550,000 distinct CDR3 sequences, more than 9.5% of them seen only once. Sequencing was done on a sample of blood, either unsorted or a sorted T cell fraction (not recorded which). These receptors came from a male donor with ankylosing spondylitis.

The V and J genes are TRBV7-9 and TRBJ2-7, with D possibly TRBD2 on 5 matching bases. Germline V gene lookup returns CDR1 SEHNR and CDR2 FQNEAQ (reference sequence). This CDR3 comprises 15 residues. V lost 2 bases, J lost 6 bases, and 17 bases lay in between. CDR3 amino acids: CASSLPIRGSGEQYV. CDR3 DNA sequence: TGTGCCAGCAGCTTACCAATACGGGGAAGCGGCGAGCAGTACGTC.

The CDR3 spells CATQTSGETDTQYF. CDR3 DNA sequence: TGTGCCACCCAGACTAGCGGAGAAACAGATACGCAGTATTTT. The chain couples TRBV25-1 to TRBJ2-3, with 9 bases matching TRBD2. The ends lost 10 bases at V and 3 bases at J; junction bases unmatched: 8. The germline V gene encodes CDR1 MGHDK and CDR2 SYGVNS. The CDR3 loop spans 14 amino acids.

In its sample, this clonotype was seen a few times. The chain links TRBV20-1 to TRBJ2-2; D unresolved. The CDR3 loop spans 14 amino acids. Trimming shortened V by 3 bases and J by 1 base, and 9 bases separated the two germline ends. The germline V gene has CDR1 DFQATT and CDR2 SNEGSKA (reference sequence). The CDR3 DNA reads as TGCAGTGCTAGTGGGCAGGAGAACACCGGGGAGCTGTTTTTT. It translates to CSASGQENTGELFF.

This clonotype was found many times. The chain carries TRBV12-3 or TRBV12-4 and TRBJ1-2; maybe TRBD1 (5 bases). This CDR3 has 13 amino acids. V was clipped by 6 bases and J by 0 bases, with 8 bases between them. CDR3 coding DNA: TGTGCCAGCAGCCGGACAACTAACTATGGCTACACCTTC. This gives the protein CASSRTTNYGYTF.

This clonotype was seen a few times. V and J are TRBV7-9 and TRBJ1-1; D call uncertain. Trimming shortened V by 1 base and J by 7 bases, and 10 bases separated the two germline ends. The CDR3 has 13 residues. Germline CDR1 is SEHNR and CDR2 is FQNEAQ (reference sequence). CDR3 in amino acids: CASSLGGGDEAFF. Here the CDR3 DNA reads TGTGCCAGCAGCTTAGGTGGAGGCGATGAAGCTTTCTTT.

The gene calls are TRBV28 and TRBJ2-7, with 10 positions matching TRBD1. This CDR3 has 14 residues. The germline gives CDR1 MDHEN, CDR2 SYDVKM. With 5 bases clipped from V and 4 bases from J, the junction kept 5 bases outside the gene matches. Here the CDR3 reads CASSGTGEWYEQYF. CDR3 coding DNA: TGTGCCAGCAGTGGGACAGGGGAATGGTACGAGCAGTACTTC.

This rearrangement joins TRBV5-1 to TRBJ1-2, with D hard to call. This CDR3 has 14 residues. Germline V gene lookup returns CDR1 SGHRS and CDR2 YFSETQ. V was shortened by 0 bases and J by 1 base, with 7 bases between the two germline ends. The CDR3 here is CASSLEPVNYGYTF. The CDR3 DNA sequence: TGCGCCAGCAGCTTGGAGCCAGTTAACTATGGCTACACCTTC.

This clonotype was seen a few times. The genes are TRBV6-5 and TRBJ2-5, with 10 positions matching TRBD2. This CDR3 comprises 19 residues. Germline V lookup: CDR1 MNHEY, CDR2 SVGAGI. V dropped 0 bases and J dropped 3; count of bases not matched to a gene: 13. The CDR3 sequence is CASSYSFLAGDGLKETQYF. The CDR3 DNA reads as TGTGCCAGCAGTTACTCGTTCCTAGCGGGAGACGGGTTAAAAGAGACCCAGTACTTC.

The chain employs TRBV7-2 and TRBJ2-1, with D perhaps assigned TRBD1 or TRBD2 (6 bases each). Looked up from germline, CDR1 is SGHTA and CDR2 is FQGNSA. V was pared by 6 bases and J by 7 bases, with 19 bases between. The CDR3 consists of 15 residues. Here the CDR3 DNA reads TGTGCCAGCAGGATACAGGGACTCTCAACAAATGAGCAGTTCTTC. Its protein is CASRIQGLSTNEQFF.

The rearrangement uses TRBV20-1 and TRBJ2-1; 9 nucleotides line up with TRBD2. V lost 8 bases, J lost 3 bases, and 5 bases stayed unmatched. Germline CDR1 is DFQATT and CDR2 is SNEGSKA (reference sequence). The CDR3 sequence is 13 residues long. The CDR3 nucleotides are TGCAGTTATTCTAGCGGGAACTACAATGAGCAGTTCTTC. It is translated as CSYSSGNYNEQFF.

In DNA, the CDR3 is TGTGCCAGCCACTGGGGGGGGAACACTGAAGCTTTCTTT. Translating gives CASHWGGNTEAFF. This sequence joins TRBV12-3 or TRBV12-4 and TRBJ1-1; maybe TRBD1 (5 bases). V gave up 8 bases and J gave up 1 base, with 11 bases separating them. The CDR3 sequence is 13 residues long.

V is TRBV5-6 and J is TRBJ1-2; the D is unclear. Per germline, CDR1 SGHDT and CDR2 YYEEEE. V was pared by 1 base and J by 9 bases, with 10 bases between. The CDR3 spans 12 residues. This CDR3 is CASSLPGPSYTF. The CDR3 DNA reads TGTGCCAGCAGCTTGCCTGGTCCCAGCTACACCTTC.